These T cell receptor beta chains were read from a single sample in a study of OX40 agonist ivuxolimab in advanced cancers. Repertoires were generated with immunoSEQ multiplex PCR, while TCRdb's copy carries only in-frame clones and drops some. The sample shows 65,000 or so clones, roughly 84% of them seen only once. The sample was CD4+ or CD8+ T cells sorted from blood, taken in a trial of the OX40 agonist ivuxolimab. The receptors here all came from an adult with an advanced solid tumor such as melanoma, head and neck, liver or kidney cancer. CDR3s include the opening cysteine and the closing phenylalanine or tryptophan. A D gene is named only where the DNA matches it firmly. Only part of the rows carry a size: once, few, many, or a class if the clone is expanded.

d_gene | j_gene | v_gene | abundance | CDR3aa | CDR3nt
NA | TRBJ2-7 | TRBV14 | few | CASNGKGSYEQYF | TGTGCCAGCAACGGGAAGGGTTCCTACGAGCAGTACTTC
NA | TRBJ1-2 | TRBV19 | NA | CASSIDSHEYGYTF | TGTGCCAGTAGTATAGATAGCCACGAGTATGGCTACACCTTC
TRBD2 | TRBJ2-5 | TRBV9 | NA | CASSVGASGGAEETQYF | TGTGCCAGCAGCGTCGGAGCTAGCGGGGGGGCCGAGGAGACCCAGTACTTC
NA | TRBJ2-6 | TRBV9 | NA | CASSVGTSGANVLTF | TGTGCCAGCAGCGTAGGGACCTCTGGGGCCAACGTCCTGACTTTC
NA | TRBJ2-3 | TRBV5-1 | NA | CASSFGENTDTQYF | TGCGCCAGCAGCTTTGGAGAGAACACAGATACGCAGTATTTT
NA | TRBJ1-1 | TRBV5-1 | NA | CASSRQGGNTEAFF | TGCGCCAGCAGCCGCCAGGGAGGGAACACTGAAGCTTTCTTT
NA | TRBJ1-3 | TRBV6-5 | NA | CASRQQGSFRNTIYF | TGTGCCAGCAGGCAACAGGGATCCTTCCGAAACACCATATATTTT
TRBD1 | TRBJ1-1 | TRBV7-2 | few | CASSSGQGVTEAFF | TGTGCCAGCAGCTCGGGACAGGGGGTGACTGAAGCTTTCTTT
NA | TRBJ2-7 | TRBV29-1 | NA | CSVEDGTYEQYF | TGCAGCGTTGAAGACGGGACCTACGAGCAGTACTTC
TRBD1 | TRBJ2-3 | TRBV6-1 | NA | CASSQTGGRTDTQYF | TGTGCCAGCAGCCAAACAGGGGGCCGGACAGATACGCAGTATTTT
NA | TRBJ2-3 | TRBV4-1 | few | CASSQGIQGRVDTQYF | TGCGCCAGCAGCCAGGGGATCCAGGGCAGAGTAGATACGCAGTATTTT
NA | TRBJ1-3 | TRBV6-5 | NA | CASGLSGAGNTIYF | TGTGCCAGCGGGCTTAGCGGAGCTGGAAACACCATATATTTT
NA | TRBJ1-1 | TRBV2 | NA | CASSGGRDTEAFF | TGTGCCAGCAGTGGGGGCAGGGATACTGAAGCTTTCTTT
TRBD1 | TRBJ1-1 | TRBV7-2 | NA | CASSRPGTGLAFF | TGTGCCAGCAGCCGTCCCGGGACAGGGCTGGCTTTCTTT
TRBD2 | TRBJ2-1 | TRBV2 | NA | CASSAVHSTSGGVGSYNEQFF | TGTGCCAGCAGTGCCGTTCACTCGACTAGCGGGGGGGTAGGTTCCTACAATGAGCAGTTCTTC
NA | TRBJ2-3 | TRBV11-3 | NA | CASSLELSGARTDTQYF | TGTGCCAGCAGCTTAGAGCTGTCGGGGGCACGCACAGATACGCAGTATTTT
NA | TRBJ2-3 | TRBV7-2 | NA | CASTRPGGYTQYF | TGTGCCAGCACACGGCCAGGAGGATATACGCAGTATTTT
NA | TRBJ2-3 | TRBV4-1 | NA | CASSQVHGHLADTQYF | TGCGCCAGCAGCCAAGTTCACGGACACCTGGCAGATACGCAGTATTTT
NA | TRBJ1-4 | TRBV6-6 | NA | CASSLTGGSTNEKLFF | TGTGCCAGCAGTCTTACGGGGGGGTCAACTAATGAAAAACTGTTTTTT
NA | TRBJ2-1 | TRBV6-1 | NA | CAARWGLNNEQFF | TGTGCCGCCCGATGGGGACTGAACAATGAGCAGTTCTTC
NA | TRBJ2-3 | TRBV9 | once | CASTSDHSHTDTQYF | TGTGCCAGCACCTCCGATCACTCCCACACAGATACGCAGTATTTT
NA | TRBJ2-5 | TRBV19 | NA | CASSQGGSDQETQYF | TGTGCCAGTAGTCAAGGGGGTTCCGACCAAGAGACCCAGTACTTC
NA | TRBJ2-3 | TRBV5-1 | NA | CASSLDPGDTDTQYF | TGCGCCAGCAGCTTGGACCCGGGGGACACAGATACGCAGTATTTT
NA | TRBJ2-7 | TRBV21-1 | NA | CASSSLAGGSYEQYF | TGTGCCAGCAGCTCTCTAGCGGGAGGGTCCTACGAGCAGTACTTC
NA | TRBJ1-4 | TRBV7-6 | NA | CASSLRRSGANEKLFF | TGTGCCAGCAGCTTAAGGCGGAGCGGGGCTAATGAAAAACTGTTTTTT
TRBD2 | TRBJ2-1 | TRBV6-6 | NA | CASSSGLAGDSEQFF | TGTGCCAGCAGTTCGGGACTAGCGGGGGACAGTGAGCAGTTCTTC
TRBD1 | TRBJ1-3 | TRBV7-2 | NA | CASSLGGGGNTIYF | TGTGCCAGCAGCTTAGGAGGGGGCGGAAACACCATATATTTT
TRBD1 | TRBJ1-1 | TRBV18 | NA | CASSPQGGTEAFF | TGTGCCAGCTCTCCACAGGGGGGCACTGAAGCTTTCTTT
TRBD1 | TRBJ1-3 | TRBV19 | NA | CASSAGGSGNTIYF | TGTGCCAGTAGCGCAGGGGGCTCTGGAAACACCATATATTTT
NA | TRBJ1-2 | TRBV19 | few | CASHDPGLGYTF | TGTGCCAGTCATGATCCGGGACTTGGCTACACCTTC
NA | TRBJ2-7 | TRBV6-5 | NA | CASSRDRSYEQYF | TGTGCCAGCAGCCGGGACCGCTCCTACGAGCAGTACTTC
NA | TRBJ1-5 | TRBV23-1 | NA | CASSQRKGNQPQHF | TGCGCCAGCAGTCAAAGAAAAGGCAATCAGCCCCAGCATTTT
NA | TRBJ1-1 | TRBV14 | NA | CASSQVFNTEAFF | TGTGCCAGCAGCCAAGTATTTAACACTGAAGCTTTCTTT
NA | TRBJ2-2 | TRBV29-1 | NA | CSVGTAKNTGELFF | TGCAGCGTTGGGACCGCCAAGAACACCGGGGAGCTGTTTTTT
NA | TRBJ1-5 | TRBV6-1 | NA | CASSEFFGNNQPQHF | TGTGCCAGCAGTGAATTTTTCGGGAACAATCAGCCCCAGCATTTT
TRBD1 | TRBJ2-7 | TRBV18 | NA | CASSPPRDRTYEQYF | TGCGCCAGCTCACCCCCCCGGGACAGAACCTACGAGCAGTACTTC
NA | TRBJ2-1 | TRBV2 | NA | CASSDLKTLYNEQFF | TGTGCCAGCAGTGACCTTAAGACCCTTTACAATGAGCAGTTCTTC
TRBD1 | TRBJ1-4 | TRBV19 | NA | CASSSGTGWRKLFF | TGTGCCAGTAGCTCCGGGACAGGGTGGCGGAAACTGTTTTTT
NA | TRBJ2-1 | TRBV6-6 | once | CASSYVQGNNEQFF | TGTGCCAGCAGTTACGTTCAGGGCAACAATGAGCAGTTCTTC
NA | TRBJ1-1 | TRBV27 | NA | CASSTLGDPYEAFF | TGTGCCAGCAGCACTTTGGGGGACCCCTATGAAGCTTTCTTT
NA | TRBJ1-1 | TRBV5-1 | NA | CASSSGTLDRSFF | TGCGCCAGCAGCTCCGGGACACTCGACAGATCTTTCTTT
NA | TRBJ2-7 | TRBV29-1 | few | CSVARGALYSYEQYF | TGCAGCGTTGCCCGGGGGGCCCTATACTCCTACGAGCAGTACTTC
TRBD2 | TRBJ2-5 | TRBV11-2 | NA | CASSLVGTSVGPETQYF | TGTGCCAGCAGCTTAGTAGGAACTAGCGTTGGACCAGAGACCCAGTACTTC
TRBD1 | TRBJ2-3 | TRBV5-1 | NA | CASSLADRGRTDTQYF | TGCGCCAGCAGCTTGGCGGACAGGGGTCGCACAGATACGCAGTATTTT
NA | TRBJ2-2 | TRBV21-1 | NA | CASSKALRQDSPGELFF | TGTGCCAGCAGCAAAGCGCTACGACAGGATAGCCCCGGGGAGCTGTTTTTT
NA | TRBJ1-2 | TRBV6-5 | NA | CASRTSPGYTF | TGTGCCAGCAGGACCTCCCCAGGCTACACCTTC
NA | TRBJ1-1 | TRBV7-9 | NA | CASSFTGLNTEAFF | TGTGCCAGCAGCTTTACAGGGCTGAACACTGAAGCTTTCTTT
TRBD1 | TRBJ2-5 | TRBV7-8 | NA | CASSLSRDRGETQYF | TGTGCCAGCAGCTTGTCCCGGGACAGGGGAGAGACCCAGTACTTC
NA | TRBJ1-5 | TRBV5-1 | NA | CASSLGETENQPQHF | TGCGCCAGCAGCTTGGGAGAGACAGAGAATCAGCCCCAGCATTTT
NA | TRBJ2-5 | TRBV19 | once | CASRSGRETQYF | TGTGCCAGTAGGTCAGGGAGAGAGACCCAGTACTTC
NA | TRBJ1-6 | TRBV9 | NA | CASSGQGGNSPLHF | TGTGCCAGCAGCGGACAAGGAGGTAATTCACCCCTCCACTTT
TRBD2 | TRBJ2-1 | TRBV27 | NA | CASSLSSGKLVNEQFF | TGTGCCAGCAGTTTGTCTAGCGGGAAATTGGTCAATGAGCAGTTCTTC
TRBD2 | TRBJ2-1 | TRBV25-1 | NA | CASSEKASGSGSYNEQFF | TGTGCCAGCAGTGAAAAAGCTAGCGGGTCTGGGTCCTACAATGAGCAGTTCTTC
NA | TRBJ1-1 | TRBV7-9 | NA | CASSQAPNTEAFF | TGTGCCAGCAGCCAGGCCCCGAACACTGAAGCTTTCTTT
NA | TRBJ2-2 | TRBV4-2 | NA | CASSPEGGNTGELFF | TGTGCCAGCAGTCCGGAGGGGGGGAACACCGGGGAGCTGTTTTTT
NA | TRBJ2-5 | TRBV9 | NA | CASSGSPFSGGWETQYF | TGTGCCAGCAGCGGGTCTCCCTTTAGCGGTGGTTGGGAGACCCAGTACTTC
TRBD1 | TRBJ1-1 | TRBV5-4 | NA | CASSLTGTATEAFF | TGTGCCAGCAGCTTGACAGGGACAGCCACTGAAGCTTTCTTT
TRBD2 | TRBJ2-5 | TRBV5-1 | NA | CASSSQRGGQETQYF | TGCGCCAGCAGCAGCCAGCGGGGGGGACAAGAGACCCAGTACTTC
TRBD1 | TRBJ2-7 | TRBV29-1 | NA | CSVEVQYRGLYEQYF | TGCAGCGTTGAAGTTCAATACAGGGGGCTCTACGAGCAGTACTTC